This is a list of T cell receptor beta chains from one sample in a study of OX40 agonist ivuxolimab in advanced cancers. Using immunoSEQ multiplex PCR, the repertoire was profiled, and TCRdb retains in-frame clones only, with some absent. The sample gives about 60,000 clones, roughly 83% of which show up once; about 0.75% is in the top ten. This specimen consisted of CD4+ or CD8+ T cells sorted from blood, obtained in a trial of the OX40 agonist ivuxolimab. These receptors were obtained from an adult with an advanced solid tumor such as melanoma, head and neck, liver or kidney cancer. Both conserved end residues are part of each CDR3. Each record gives: V gene, J gene, D gene, clone size, CDR3 protein, CDR3 DNA. A D gene is named only where the DNA matches it firmly. Size values are once, few and many counts, or a class for expanded clones, and some rows have none.

>TRBV18|TRBJ2-5|-|-
CASSLIQTWGETQYF
TGTGCCAGCTCACTTATACAGACGTGGGGGGAGACCCAGTACTTC
>TRBV27|TRBJ2-5|TRBD2|-
CASSPAWTSRGETQYF
TGTGCCAGCAGTCCAGCATGGACTAGCAGAGGGGAGACCCAGTACTTC
>TRBV5-1|TRBJ1-1|-|once
CASSSEAGTTEAFF
TGCGCCAGCAGTTCCGAAGCCGGGACCACTGAAGCTTTCTTT
>TRBV6-1|TRBJ2-7|-|-
CASSYLGGQYF
TGTGCCAGCAGTTATCTTGGAGGGCAGTACTTC
>TRBV25-1|TRBJ2-1|-|-
CASNSGYEQFF
TGTGCCAGCAACTCGGGATATGAGCAGTTCTTC
>TRBV6-1|TRBJ2-7|TRBD1|-
CASTRVGGAYEQYF
TGTGCCAGCACCCGAGTAGGGGGCGCCTACGAGCAGTACTTC
>TRBV20-1|TRBJ1-1|TRBD1|-
CRGTGGTEAFF
TGCAGGGGGACAGGCGGGACTGAAGCTTTCTTT
>TRBV9|TRBJ2-1|TRBD2|-
CASRLAGNYNEQFF
TGTGCCAGCAGACTAGCGGGAAACTACAATGAGCAGTTCTTC
>TRBV7-6|TRBJ2-5|-|-
CASSLVGETQYF
TGTGCCAGCAGCTTAGTAGGAGAGACCCAGTACTTC
>TRBV7-3|TRBJ1-1|-|-
CASSLLGGVTEAFF
TGTGCCAGCAGCTTACTTGGGGGGGTCACTGAAGCTTTCTTT
>TRBV19|TRBJ1-1|-|-
CASSIPGAAPGAFF
TGTGCCAGTAGTATACCGGGCGCAGCCCCCGGAGCTTTCTTT
>TRBV10-1|TRBJ1-3|-|few
CASRDTGGNTIYF
TGCGCCAGCAGAGACACTGGTGGAAACACCATATATTTT
>TRBV5-1|TRBJ2-1|-|few
CASSSRQANLFQRDSYNEQFF
TGCGCCAGCAGCTCCCGACAGGCCAACCTATTTCAGCGGGATTCCTACAATGAGCAGTTCTTC
>TRBV5-1|TRBJ1-2|TRBD1|-
CASSSLRTGHRGGYTF
TGCGCCAGCAGCTCCTTACGGACAGGGCACCGGGGAGGCTACACCTTC
>TRBV6-1|TRBJ1-3|-|-
CASTRDGSGNTIYF
TGTGCCAGCACCCGGGACGGCTCTGGAAACACCATATATTTT
>TRBV6-6|TRBJ2-3|TRBD2|-
CASSPSGRADTQYF
TGTGCCAGCAGTCCTAGCGGGAGGGCAGATACGCAGTATTTT
>TRBV11-2|TRBJ2-7|-|-
CASSHGSPGSITYEQYF
TGTGCCAGCAGCCACGGGTCCCCGGGGTCAATCACCTACGAGCAGTACTTC
>TRBV7-9|TRBJ1-2|-|-
CASSLVFSYYYGYTF
TGTGCCAGCAGCCTGGTCTTCTCGTACTACTATGGCTACACCTTC
>TRBV6-1|TRBJ2-3|-|-
CASSDWGRDTQYF
TGTGCCAGCAGTGATTGGGGCAGAGATACGCAGTATTTT
>TRBV20-1|TRBJ2-3|-|few
CSARDVNTQYF
TGCAGTGCTAGGGACGTAAATACGCAGTATTTT
>TRBV28|TRBJ2-7|-|-
CASRHGLFSSYEQYF
TGTGCCAGCAGACACGGACTTTTTAGCTCCTACGAGCAGTACTTC
>TRBV6-1|TRBJ2-7|-|-
CASSGTAREQYF
TGTGCCAGCAGTGGGACCGCGCGCGAGCAGTACTTC
>TRBV10-3|TRBJ2-7|-|-
CAISESRAVYF
TGTGCCATCAGTGAGTCCCGGGCGGTGTACTTC
>TRBV4-2|TRBJ2-1|-|-
CASSQDGAAVEQFF
TGTGCCAGCAGCCAAGACGGGGCGGCTGTTGAGCAGTTCTTC
>TRBV6-5|TRBJ2-1|TRBD2|few
CASSYSAATSGNEQFF
TGTGCCAGCAGTTACTCTGCGGCGACTAGCGGCAATGAGCAGTTCTTC
>TRBV14|TRBJ1-5|-|-
CASSQDRYSNQPQHF
TGTGCCAGCAGCCAAGATCGGTACAGCAATCAGCCCCAGCATTTT
>TRBV9|TRBJ1-4|TRBD1|-
CASSNRGANEKLFF
TGTGCCAGCAGTAACAGGGGCGCTAATGAAAAACTGTTTTTT
>TRBV27|TRBJ1-1|-|-
CASRILSVNTEAFF
TGTGCCAGCAGGATTTTGTCCGTGAACACTGAAGCTTTCTTT
>TRBV5-4|TRBJ1-1|TRBD1|-
CASSGDRPRGDTEAFF
TGTGCCAGCAGCGGGGACAGGCCCCGAGGGGACACTGAAGCTTTCTTT
>TRBV5-1|TRBJ2-5|-|-
CASSLTTGFEETQYF
TGCGCCAGCAGCTTGACGACGGGATTCGAAGAGACCCAGTACTTC
>TRBV6-5|TRBJ1-2|-|-
CASTYSRGDGYTF
TGTGCCAGCACTTATAGCCGGGGGGATGGCTACACCTTC
>TRBV10-3|TRBJ1-1|TRBD1|-
CAISGARQGDNTEAFF
TGTGCCATCAGTGGAGCCCGACAGGGAGATAACACTGAAGCTTTCTTT
>TRBV4-1|TRBJ1-5|-|-
CASSHIAGAGSLSNQPQHF
TGCGCCAGCAGCCATATCGCCGGGGCAGGGAGTTTAAGCAATCAGCCCCAGCATTTT
>TRBV10-3|TRBJ2-4|-|-
CAISESNRIQYF
TGTGCCATCAGTGAGTCGAACCGCATTCAGTACTTC
>TRBV2|TRBJ2-7|-|-
CASRGGGDHEQYF
TGTGCCAGCAGGGGCGGTGGGGATCACGAGCAGTACTTC
>TRBV2|TRBJ1-1|TRBD1|-
CASSLYTGGTEAFF
TGTGCCAGCAGTTTATACACAGGGGGCACTGAAGCTTTCTTT
>TRBV5-6|TRBJ2-7|-|-
CASRKDSHYEQYF
TGTGCCAGCAGGAAGGACAGCCACTACGAGCAGTACTTC
>TRBV2|TRBJ1-1|-|-
CASSESGARTEAFF
TGTGCCAGCAGTGAATCGGGGGCGCGTACTGAAGCTTTCTTT
>TRBV6-6|TRBJ1-1|-|-
CASSFTGSDTEAFF
TGTGCCAGCAGTTTTACAGGTTCGGACACTGAAGCTTTCTTT
>TRBV2|TRBJ1-2|-|few
CASRPPGTQGGYTF
TGTGCCAGCAGACCACCCGGGACGCAGGGGGGCTACACCTTC
>TRBV7-2|TRBJ1-5|-|-
CASSDSNQPQHF
TGTGCCAGCAGTGACAGCAATCAGCCCCAGCATTTT
>TRBV19|TRBJ1-2|-|-
CASSTGIANYGYTF
TGTGCCAGTAGTACAGGAATCGCTAACTATGGCTACACCTTC
>TRBV6-1|TRBJ1-2|TRBD1|few
CASSGSGGHGYTF
TGTGCCAGCAGTGGTTCAGGGGGCCATGGCTACACCTTC
>TRBV30|TRBJ1-4|-|-
CAWTQGLGDEKLFF
TGTGCCTGGACTCAGGGGTTGGGGGATGAAAAACTGTTTTTT
>TRBV14|TRBJ1-5|-|-
CASSQGEDQPQHF
TGTGCCAGCAGCCAAGGTGAGGATCAGCCCCAGCATTTT
>TRBV27|TRBJ2-3|-|-
CASTPGHYTDTQYF
TGTGCCAGCACCCCTGGGCATTACACAGATACGCAGTATTTT